Below, 27 T cell receptor beta chains from the same sample are listed, as sequenced in a study of Ad26.COV2.S vaccination and SARS-CoV-2 variants. This table comes from immunoSEQ multiplex PCR, and its TCRdb copy is limited to in-frame clones, with some not included. This sample has around 300,000 clones, with around 88% found just once. Treatment specified: approximately 18 received Ad26.COV2.S at low or high dose, single or two shots; 5 received placebo; per-sample allocation not given. Material that was analyzed had been drawn on day 63 after the first vaccine or placebo injection. Sequenced material: peripheral blood, taken in a trial of Ad26.COV2.S vaccine versus placebo. These receptor sequences come from a person between 18 and 65 years old who received the Ad26.COV2.S COVID-19 vaccine or a placebo.

The genes are TRBV6-2 or TRBV6-3 and TRBJ2-5; D not resolved. Germline-derived CDR1 and CDR2 are MNHEY and SVGEGT. Trimming shortened V by 0 bases and J by 4 bases, and 12 bases separated the two germline ends. This CDR3 has 15 amino acids. CDR3 in amino acids: CASSYSKSRRETQYF. The CDR3 DNA reads TGTGCCAGCAGTTACTCGAAGTCTCGCCGAGAGACCCAGTACTTC.

The chain has TRBV20-1 and TRBJ2-7, with D unresolved. The V end lost 6 bases, the J end lost 5 bases, and 8 bases lay between the germline ends. Per germline, CDR1 DFQATT and CDR2 SNEGSKA (reference sequence). CDR3 length: 10 residues. The CDR3 nucleotides are TGCAGTGCCACCGGAAACGAGCAGTACTTC. This translates into CSATGNEQYF.

The rearrangement joins TRBV7-9 to TRBJ2-7; D gene unclear. The V and J ends lost 3 bases and 4 bases respectively, with 7 bases between them. The CDR3 is made up of 12 amino acids. Germline-derived CDR1 and CDR2 are SEHNR and FQNEAQ (reference sequence). CDR3 in amino acids: CASSFYGYEQYF. The CDR3 DNA reads TGTGCCAGCAGCTTTTATGGGTACGAGCAGTACTTC.

The genes are TRBV5-6 and TRBJ2-5; the D gene is possibly TRBD2 (5 bases). The CDR3 has 15 amino acids. The V gene lost 0 bases and the J gene lost 5 bases, with 14 bases spanning the gap. Germline V gives CDR1 SGHDT, CDR2 YYEEEE. As DNA, the CDR3 is TGTGCCAGCAGCTTGGTCGGGGTTATGTGGGAGACCCAGTACTTC. Protein sequence: CASSLVGVMWETQYF.

The V call is TRBV6-2 or TRBV6-3, the J call TRBJ1-5, with D unclear. Germline V lookup: CDR1 MNHEY, CDR2 SVGEGT. The CDR3 runs to 13 residues. Trimming cost V 5 bases and J 7 bases, with 12 bases left between them. This chain's CDR3 is CASSMAPSQPQHF. The CDR3 nucleotides read TGTGCCAGCAGTATGGCCCCCAGCCAGCCCCAGCATTTT.

As to this clone: The same CDR3 can be traced to other DNA sequences in this sample. This rearrangement joins TRBV4-3 to TRBJ2-7, with 9 bases lining up with TRBD1. Germline CDR1 reads LGHNA; CDR2 reads YSLEER. The CDR3 extends over 14 amino acids. J lost 4 bases, V lost 0 bases, and 1 base had no gene match. The CDR3 spells CASSQEGQGYEQYF. As DNA, the CDR3 is TGCGCCAGCAGCCAAGAGGGACAGGGATACGAGCAGTACTTC.

The chain couples TRBV9 to TRBJ2-1, with unresolved D. The CDR3 covers 14 residues. Germline CDR1 is SGDLS and CDR2 is YYNGEE. V lost 1 base and J 5 bases, leaving 10 bases between the germline ends. This chain's CDR3 is CASSVYSYDNEQFF. CDR3 coding DNA: TGTGCCAGCAGCGTATACTCCTACGACAATGAGCAGTTCTTC.

DNA of the CDR3: TGCAGCGCCGAACAAGAGACCCAGTACTTC. Translating gives CSAEQETQYF. The chain recombines TRBV29-1 with TRBJ2-5; the D is unclear. Trimming removed 7 bases at V and 2 bases at J, with 5 bases between. Germline assignment: CDR1 SQVTM and CDR2 ANQGSEA. The CDR3 length is 10 residues.

The rearrangement links TRBV11-2 to TRBJ1-5; D unresolved. Germline CDR1 reads SGHAT; CDR2 reads FQNNGV. Trimming pared 5 bases from V and 3 bases from J, leaving 11 bases between. The CDR3 has 14 residues. The CDR3 protein is CASSPPGINQPQHF. The CDR3 nucleotides read TGTGCCAGCAGCCCCCCAGGTATCAATCAGCCCCAGCATTTT.

The chain carries TRBV6-5 and TRBJ1-3; no firm D call. Germline V lookup: CDR1 MNHEY, CDR2 SVGAGI. V shed 7 bases and J shed 0 bases, with 13 bases lying between them. The CDR3 runs to 15 residues. Here the CDR3 DNA reads TGTGCCAGCACCCGAAGGAGTACCTCTGGAAACACCATATATTTT. Protein sequence: CASTRRSTSGNTIYF.

The gene calls are TRBV7-9 and TRBJ1-2; the D gene is possibly TRBD1 (6 bases). Trimming pared 5 bases from V and 4 bases from J, leaving 11 bases between. The CDR3 is 13 residues long. The germline V gene encodes CDR1 SEHNR and CDR2 FQNEAQ (reference sequence). CDR3 DNA: TGTGCCAGCAGCGGGACCAGGGGCTATGGCTACACCTTC. Protein sequence: CASSGTRGYGYTF. The entire variable domain, with the rest obtained from reference TRBV7-9 and TRBJ1-2, is as follows: DTGVSQNPRHKITKRGQNVTFRCDPISEHNRLYWYRQTLGQGPEFLTYFQNEAQLEKSRLLSDRFSAERPKGSFSTLEIQRTEQGDSAMYLCASSGTRGYGYTFGSGTRLTVV.

J is TRBJ1-2 and V is TRBV6-5; D is undetermined. Germline lookup yields CDR1 MNHEY and CDR2 SVGAGI. V was shortened by 2 bases and J by 2 bases, with 9 bases between the two germline ends. The CDR3 is 14 residues long. The CDR3 nucleotides read TGTGCCAGCAGTTACGACCCTGGGAACTATGGCTACACCTTC. This sequence encodes CASSYDPGNYGYTF.

The V and J genes are TRBV9 and TRBJ2-7; 9 nucleotides match TRBD1. With V trimmed by 4 bases and J by 2 bases, 10 bases remained unmatched. This CDR3 has 16 residues. Per the germline V gene, CDR1 is SGDLS and CDR2 is YYNGEE. The CDR3 DNA is TGTGCCAGCAGCTTCGGAAAGGACAGGGGTCCCTACGAGCAGTACTTC. It codes for CASSFGKDRGPYEQYF.

The V and J genes are TRBV6-2 or TRBV6-3 and TRBJ2-3; D could derive from TRBD1 or TRBD2 (5 bases each). This CDR3 has 17 amino acids. Trimming shortened V by 0 bases and J by 6 bases, and 19 bases separated the two germline ends. Per the germline V gene, CDR1 is MNHEY and CDR2 is SVGEGT. The CDR3 region has the DNA TGTGCCAGCAGTTACTCGAGGGGCCGATCTCCCGGGGATACGCAGTATTTT. This translates into CASSYSRGRSPGDTQYF.

Turning to this clone: Other DNA sequences in this sample translate to the same CDR3. V gene TRBV6-5 combines with J gene TRBJ2-1; 11 positions match TRBD2. Trimming took 4 bases from V and 4 from J; bases not matched to a gene: 3. Germline lookup yields CDR1 MNHEY and CDR2 SVGAGI. This CDR3 has 15 residues. In DNA, the CDR3 is TGTGCCAGCAGTTTTCTAGCGGGGGGATACAATGAGCAGTTCTTC. Its protein product is CASSFLAGGYNEQFF.

The chain links TRBV7-2 to TRBJ2-7; 12 bases are shared with TRBD2. V was pared by 2 bases and J by 3 bases, with 2 bases of the junction left unmatched. Germline CDR1 is SGHTA and CDR2 is FQGNSA. The CDR3 has 15 amino acids. The CDR3 sequence: CASSLSSGRGYEQYF. DNA of the CDR3: TGTGCCAGCAGCTTATCTAGCGGGAGGGGCTACGAGCAGTACTTC.

This chain connects TRBV5-4 to TRBJ1-1; the match to TRBD1 covers 7 bases. Unmatched junction bases numbered 7, after V lost 2 bases and J lost 3 bases. Germline lookup yields CDR1 SGHNT and CDR2 YYREEE (reference sequence). This CDR3 has 15 residues. CDR3 nucleotide sequence: TGTGCCAGCAGCTTAGGGGGCGGAGAGGACACTGAAGCTTTCTTT. It is translated as CASSLGGGEDTEAFF.

The rearrangement joins TRBV7-2 to TRBJ2-3; 8 nucleotides match TRBD2. The CDR3 has 16 amino acids. The V segment lost 5 bases and the J segment 1 base; nucleotides outside the gene matches: 8. The germline V gene encodes CDR1 SGHTA and CDR2 FQGNSA. CDR3 loop: CASSPPGTRGTDTQYF. DNA for the CDR3: TGTGCCAGCAGCCCGCCCGGGACTAGGGGCACAGATACGCAGTATTTT.

The rearrangement links TRBV5-1 to TRBJ2-1; perhaps TRBD2 as D (5 bases). Germline CDR1 SGHRS, CDR2 YFSETQ. V gave up 0 bases and J gave up 5 bases, with 12 bases separating them. The CDR3 runs to 15 residues. The CDR3 nucleotides are TGCGCCAGCAGCTTGGCGGGCACTAGGAACAATGAGCAGTTCTTC. Translated, it gives CASSLAGTRNNEQFF.

The V call is TRBV28, the J call TRBJ1-1; D remains unclear. There are 16 residues in the CDR3. V shed 3 bases and J shed 0 bases, with 14 bases lying between them. CDR1 and CDR2 from the germline V gene are MDHEN and SYDVKM. CDR3: CASSFKVGHMNTEAFF. CDR3 nucleotides: TGTGCCAGCAGTTTTAAGGTCGGCCACATGAACACTGAAGCTTTCTTT.

The V and J genes are TRBV7-8 and TRBJ2-1; D could derive from TRBD1 or TRBD2 (5 bases each). This CDR3 comprises 14 residues. V was cut by 4 bases and J by 9 bases, with 16 bases left in between. CDR1 and CDR2 from the germline V gene are SGHVS and FQNEAQ. The CDR3 nucleotides are TGTGCCAGCAGCTCGACCGGGACGTCTAGTGAGCAGTTCTTC. As protein: CASSSTGTSSEQFF.

The chain joins TRBV5-1 to TRBJ2-3; no firm D call. Trimming cost V 0 bases and J 2 bases, with 10 bases left between them. CDR1 is SGHRS, CDR2 YFSETQ, per germline. The CDR3 is 15 amino acids. The CDR3: CASSLATTDTDTQYF. The CDR3 bases are TGCGCCAGCAGCTTGGCTACAACGGACACAGATACGCAGTATTTT.

The genes are TRBV28 and TRBJ2-7; 10 bases align to TRBD2. Germline CDR1 MDHEN, CDR2 SYDVKM. The CDR3 extends over 14 amino acids. Trimming removed 3 bases from V and 5 bases from J; junction bases left unmatched: 4. Here the CDR3 DNA reads TGTGCCAGCAGTTTCCTAGCGGGAGACAACGAGCAGTACTTC. Translating it yields CASSFLAGDNEQYF.

The chain employs TRBV6-6 and TRBJ1-1; 8 positions match TRBD1. CDR3 size: 15 residues. CDR1 MNHNY and CDR2 SVGAGI come from the germline V gene (reference sequence). J lost 2 bases, V lost 0 bases, and 2 bases had no gene match. This CDR3 is CASSYSQGGNTEAFF. The DNA of the CDR3 is TGTGCCAGCAGTTACTCACAGGGGGGAAACACTGAAGCTTTCTTT.

Written as DNA, the CDR3 is TGTGCCAGCAGCTTAGACAGCCCGCCTAGCGGCGGGGAGCTGTTTTTT. This gives the protein CASSLDSPPSGGELFF. The chain carries TRBV7-9 and TRBJ2-2; 7 bases are shared with TRBD2. Germline-derived CDR1 and CDR2 are SEHNR and FQNEAQ (reference sequence). The junction had 9 bases not matched to a gene; V was cut back by 1 base and J by 7 bases. The CDR3 has 16 residues.

V and J are TRBV6-6 and TRBJ2-5; D unresolved. The germline gives CDR1 MNHNY, CDR2 SVGAGI (reference sequence). This CDR3 has 14 amino acids. V was clipped by 5 bases and J by 5 bases, with 15 bases between them. CDR3 nucleotide sequence: TGTGCCAGCAGTCCTCCCCTGCCCGAGGAGACCCAGTACTTC. Translating it yields CASSPPLPEETQYF.

The chain is built from TRBV5-1 and TRBJ2-3; 9 nucleotides match TRBD2. This CDR3 has 16 residues. The V and J ends lost 5 bases and 4 bases, in that order; junction bases with no gene match: 11. CDR1 and CDR2 from the germline V gene are SGHRS and YFSETQ. The CDR3 reads CASRREGVIGPDTQYF. CDR3 nucleotide sequence: TGCGCCAGCAGGCGGGAGGGGGTAATAGGGCCAGATACGCAGTATTTT.